This paragraph reports one T cell receptor beta chain. Its antigen is undetermined. This record comes from a study of CD8 T cells in Susac syndrome. Overall study findings and caveats: In Susac syndrome, CD8+ expansion was highest in TEMRA and active disease.

CDR3 length: 14 residues. Trimming took off 2 bases at V and 5 bases at J, with 12 bases between the two ends. Germline V gene lookup returns CDR1 MNHEY and CDR2 SMNVEV (reference sequence). Random hexamers primed reverse transcription of 0.5 to 1 ug RNA. Multiplex immunoSEQ PCR targeted 54 Vbeta and 13 Jbeta TCR beta segments. TCRdb redid the calling of the immunoSEQ multiplex PCR reads with MiXCR, one entry per CDR3 protein. This sample has about 120,000 distinct CDR3 sequences, with 85% to 95% found just once. TEMRA cells were FACS-enriched, with CD8+ and CD4+ T cells isolated negatively. The material sequenced was CD8+ T cells from PBMCs. The sequence was obtained from a human donor with Susac syndrome. The V gene is TRBV27, the J gene TRBJ2-5; D unresolved. CDR3 sequence: CASSLKVIGETQYF. The CDR3 DNA sequence: TGTGCCAGCAGTTTAAAAGTCATAGGGGAGACCCAGTACTTC.